What follows are 18 T cell receptor beta chains derived from one specimen sequenced in a study of Graves' ophthalmopathy and Graves' hyperthyroidism. The study amplified TCR beta CDR3 regions using RNA transcripts. HTBI primers were used in a first-round RT-PCR, which preceded a second-round multiplex PCR. TCRdb redid the calling of the multiplex PCR reads with MiXCR, one entry per CDR3 protein. The table lists approximately 410,000 distinct CDR3 sequences, approximately 15% of them singletons. The sequenced sample was peripheral blood. The receptors were sampled from a woman under 30 with stable Graves' hyperthyroidism.

Ten or more counts support this clonotype. The genes are TRBV7-2 and TRBJ1-1; D may be TRBD1 (5 bases). Trimming cost V 5 bases and J 1 base, with 11 bases left between them. Looked up from germline, CDR1 is SGHTA and CDR2 is FQGNSA. CDR3 length equals 14 residues. Here the CDR3 reads CASSPRTPNTEAFF. The CDR3 region has the DNA TGTGCCAGCAGCCCACGGACACCGAACACTGAAGCTTTCTTT.

This clonotype was seen many times. This chain connects TRBV28 to TRBJ2-7; maybe TRBD1 (5 bases). Trimming took off 6 bases at V and 3 bases at J, with 12 bases between the two ends. Germline CDR1 MDHEN, CDR2 SYDVKM. This CDR3 comprises 13 residues. CDR3: CASRPPTDYEQYF. In DNA form, the CDR3 reads TGTGCCAGCAGACCACCGACAGACTACGAGCAGTACTTC.

The chain has TRBV10-3 and TRBJ2-2; D might be TRBD2 (6 bases). CDR1 is ENHRY and CDR2 is SYGVKD in the germline V gene. Deletions cut 6 bases from V and 4 bases from J, with 15 bases between. The CDR3 has 15 residues. The CDR3: CAISLTEGGTGELFF. The CDR3 nucleotides read TGTGCCATCAGCTTGACGGAGGGTGGCACCGGGGAGCTGTTTTTT.

This chain connects TRBV6-5 to TRBJ1-3; D remains unclear. This CDR3 contains 15 residues. Looked up from germline, CDR1 is MNHEY and CDR2 is SVGAGI. V was clipped by 0 bases and J by 0 bases, with 6 bases between them. Written as DNA, the CDR3 is TGTGCCAGCAGTTACTCGATACCCTCTGGAAACACCATATATTTT. This codes for CASSYSIPSGNTIYF.

This clonotype was seen only a few times. This rearrangement joins TRBV19 to TRBJ1-3; D is ambiguous. This CDR3 comprises 13 residues. V lost 0 bases, J lost 4 bases, and 4 bases lay in between. The germline gives CDR1 LNHDA, CDR2 SQIVND (reference sequence). The CDR3, as DNA: TGTGCCAGTAGTATAGACCGGGGAAACACCATATATTTT. It specifies CASSIDRGNTIYF.

This clonotype was seen a few times. This chain joins TRBV6-5 and TRBJ1-5; D remains ambiguous. Trimming took 8 bases from V and 4 from J, leaving 18 bases between them. Germline lookup yields CDR1 MNHEY and CDR2 SVGAGI. This CDR3 has 15 residues. The CDR3 reads CASATGVYGNQPQHF. The CDR3 nucleotides are TGTGCCAGCGCTACTGGTGTGTATGGTAATCAGCCCCAGCATTTT.

At least ten counts were recorded for this clonotype. This chain uses TRBV24-1 with TRBJ2-7; the D is unclear. The CDR3 is made up of 16 amino acids. CDR1 and CDR2 (germline): KGHDR, SFDVKD. V was pared by 3 bases and J by 3 bases, with 17 bases between. CDR3 DNA sequence: TGTGCCACCAGTGATCGCCGGGCCCAATCCTTCTACGAGCAGTACTTC. Its protein is CATSDRRAQSFYEQYF.

This clonotype came up many times. V is TRBV5-1 and J is TRBJ2-7; D not certain. The ends were cut back, 0 bases at V and 5 bases at J, with 9 bases in the middle. The CDR3 is made up of 13 amino acids. In germline, CDR1 is SGHRS, CDR2 YFSETQ. CDR3 sequence reads: CASSLGGADEQYF. Here the CDR3 DNA reads TGCGCCAGCAGCTTGGGTGGAGCCGACGAGCAGTACTTC.

Comments on this clonotype: The CDR3 does not close with the conserved phenylalanine or tryptophan, likely indicating a read error. The V gene is TRBV4-1, the J gene TRBJ1-2; a weak D match, TRBD1 (5 bases). CDR3 length: 14 amino acids. Germline values: CDR1 MGHRA, CDR2 YSYEKL. V lost 1 base and J 2 bases, leaving 8 bases between the germline ends. The CDR3 sequence: CASSQARTNYGYTL. DNA of the CDR3: TGCGCCAGCAGCCAAGCGAGGACAAACTATGGCTACACCCTC.

This clonotype was picked up many times. This sequence joins TRBV11-2 and TRBJ2-5; TRBD2 might be the D (6 bases). Trimming took off 3 bases at V and 5 bases at J, with 13 bases between the two ends. This CDR3 is 14 amino acids long. Germline values: CDR1 SGHAT, CDR2 FQNNGV. CDR3 residues: CASSFGRGDETQYF. The CDR3 region has the DNA TGTGCCAGCAGCTTTGGGCGCGGGGACGAGACCCAGTACTTC.

This clonotype was detected many times. This chain uses TRBV24-1 with TRBJ1-2, with a weak D call TRBD1 (5 bases). Germline V gives CDR1 KGHDR, CDR2 SFDVKD. The CDR3 loop spans 15 amino acids. V gave up 2 bases and J gave up 5 bases, with 14 bases separating them. Here the CDR3 reads CATSDSADIGYGYTF. CDR3 DNA: TGTGCCACCAGTGATTCTGCGGACATCGGTTATGGCTACACCTTC.

This clonotype was recorded many times. The genes are TRBV24-1 and TRBJ2-7; possibly TRBD1 for D (6 bases). Germline CDR1 reads KGHDR; CDR2 reads SFDVKD. This CDR3 comprises 14 residues. The V gene lost 4 bases and the J gene lost 4 bases, with 13 bases spanning the gap. CDR3 DNA sequence: TGTGCCACCAGTGACTCAGGGGATCGTTACGAGCAGTACTTC. Amino acids: CATSDSGDRYEQYF.

This clonotype turned up a few times. DNA for the CDR3: TGTGCCAGCAGCCCGTTTGGGACAGGACCCTGGGAGCAGTACTTC. This translates into CASSPFGTGPWEQYF. The chain has TRBV3-1 and TRBJ2-7; 8 bases align to TRBD1. The length of the CDR3 is 15 residues. Germline CDR1 LGHDT, CDR2 YNNKEL (reference sequence). V was pared by 4 bases and J by 7 bases, with 12 bases of the junction left unmatched.

This clonotype was recorded many times. The chain couples TRBV7-8 to TRBJ1-2; the D gene is possibly TRBD1 (5 bases). Looked up from germline, CDR1 is SGHVS and CDR2 is FQNEAQ. V lost 7 bases and J 8 bases, leaving 20 bases between the germline ends. CDR3 size: 14 residues. CDR3 DNA sequence: TGTGCCAGCACCCACGGGCGGGCAGGGAAGGGCTACACCTTC. Its translation: CASTHGRAGKGYTF.

In regard to this clonotype: No conserved phenylalanine or tryptophan ends this CDR3, so it is likely a read error. The J gene is TRBJ1-5, the V gene TRBV11-2; TRBD1 matches at 8 bases. This CDR3 region has 18 residues. Looked up from germline, CDR1 is SGHAT and CDR2 is FQNNGV. V dropped 3 bases and J dropped 1; count of bases not matched to a gene: 11. CDR3 region: CASSLRGTGFLSNQPQHL. The CDR3 coding sequence is TGTGCCAGCAGCTTGAGAGGGACAGGTTTTTTGAGCAATCAGCCCCAGCATTTG.

This clonotype has a count of ten or more. This chain connects TRBV4-1 to TRBJ1-6; tentatively, D is TRBD1 (5 bases). CDR3 length equals 16 residues. Trimming stripped 1 base from V and 4 bases from J, with 11 bases between. The germline gives CDR1 MGHRA, CDR2 YSYEKL. CDR3 DNA sequence: TGCGCCAGCAGCCAAGTCGTGGGACGGTATAATTCACCCCTCCACTTT. Amino acid sequence: CASSQVVGRYNSPLHF.

This clonotype occurred a few times. The CDR3 DNA reads as TGTGCCAGCGCCGACAGGGTTCGGCACGAGCAGTACTTC. It codes for CASADRVRHEQYF. The genes are TRBV19 and TRBJ2-7, with 7 bases that match TRBD1. Trimming at V came to 9 bases and at J to 5 bases, leaving 10 bases not matched to a gene. The CDR3 is 13 amino acids. CDR1 and CDR2 from the germline V gene are LNHDA and SQIVND (reference sequence).

The V and J genes are TRBV18 and TRBJ1-1; a possible D gene is TRBD1 (5 bases). V lost 0 bases, J lost 11 bases, and 10 bases lay in between. Germline-derived CDR1 and CDR2 are KGHSH and LQKENI. The CDR3 has 12 amino acids. CDR3 region: CASSPPTAEAFF. CDR3 sequence (DNA): TGTGCCAGCTCACCACCGACAGCAGAGGCTTTCTTT.